Listed here is a single T cell receptor (beta chain). Antigen specificity is unknown. Sequencing used immunoSEQ multiplex PCR; TCRdb keeps in-frame clones, though not all of them. The sample shows a few hundred thousand clones, around 93% of them seen only once. This sample is drawn from a study of Ad26.COV2.S vaccination and SARS-CoV-2 variants. The treatment is: some 19 received Ad26.COV2.S at low or high dose, single or two shots; about 5 received placebo; per-sample allocation not given. Sampling was done on day 63 after the first vaccine or placebo injection. Per the germline V gene, CDR1 is MNHEY and CDR2 is SVGAGI. This CDR3 region has 13 residues. The germline V and J ends were trimmed by 0 bases and 7 bases, with 9 bases remaining between them. Overall study findings and caveats: Non-spike TCR breadth did not differ much between vaccine and placebo recipients. An underestimation of total T cell responses may have resulted from the TCR breadth and depth analyses. Once vaccination had occurred, spike-specific CD8+ and CD4+ T cell responses reportedly showed substantial breadth. Spike-specific TCR breadth ran higher among vaccine recipients than placebo recipients.

This receptor was taken from a person aged 18-60 years who received the Ad26.COV2.S COVID-19 vaccine or a placebo. The V gene is TRBV6-5, the J gene TRBJ1-1; the D is unclear. The material sequenced was peripheral blood, taken in a trial of Ad26.COV2.S vaccine versus placebo. CDR3 coding DNA: TGTGCCAGCAGTTACTCGGCACTTTTTGAAGCTTTCTTT. Protein sequence: CASSYSALFEAFF.